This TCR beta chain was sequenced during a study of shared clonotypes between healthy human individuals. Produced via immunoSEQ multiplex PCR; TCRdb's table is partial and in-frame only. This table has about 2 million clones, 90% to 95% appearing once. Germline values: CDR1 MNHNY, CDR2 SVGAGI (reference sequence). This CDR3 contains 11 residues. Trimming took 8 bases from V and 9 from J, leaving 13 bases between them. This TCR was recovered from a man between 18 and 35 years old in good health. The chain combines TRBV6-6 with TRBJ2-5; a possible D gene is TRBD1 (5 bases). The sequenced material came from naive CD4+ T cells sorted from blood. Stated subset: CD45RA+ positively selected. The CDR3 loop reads CASGKGPPQYF. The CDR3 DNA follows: TGTGCCAGCGGGAAGGGGCCTCCCCAGTACTTC.